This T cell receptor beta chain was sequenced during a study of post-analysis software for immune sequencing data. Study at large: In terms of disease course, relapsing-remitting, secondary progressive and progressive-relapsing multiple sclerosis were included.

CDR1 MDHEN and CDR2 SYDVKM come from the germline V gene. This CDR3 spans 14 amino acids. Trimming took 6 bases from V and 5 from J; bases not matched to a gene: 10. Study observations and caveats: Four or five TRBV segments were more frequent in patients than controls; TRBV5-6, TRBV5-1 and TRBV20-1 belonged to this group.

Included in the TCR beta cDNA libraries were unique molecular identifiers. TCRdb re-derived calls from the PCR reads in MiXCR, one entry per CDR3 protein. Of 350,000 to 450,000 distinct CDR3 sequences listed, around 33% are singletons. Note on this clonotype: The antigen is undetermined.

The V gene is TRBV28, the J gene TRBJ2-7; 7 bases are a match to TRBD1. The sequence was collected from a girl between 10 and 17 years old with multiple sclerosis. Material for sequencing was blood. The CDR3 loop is CASRSGQQTHEQYF. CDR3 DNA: TGTGCCAGCAGATCGGGACAGCAAACCCACGAGCAGTACTTC.